The 29 T cell receptor beta chains in this list originate from one sample, sequenced in a study of control samples from healthy donors and cancer patients. Assay used: immunoSEQ multiplex PCR; TCRdb lists only in-frame clones, some missing. The sample holds fewer than 200,000 clones, 93% seen once. Sequencing was carried out using blood. The receptors derive from a woman aged 60-70 years in good health.

This chain joins TRBV3-1 (or the pseudogene TRBV3-2) and TRBJ1-3, with D perhaps TRBD1 (5 bases). Trimming removed 8 bases at V and 0 bases at J, with 17 bases between. This CDR3 contains 16 residues. Germline loops: CDR1 LGHDT, CDR2 YNNKEL (reference sequence). The CDR3 coding sequence is TGTGCCAGCCGGGAGTTTGGCGGGGGCTCTGGAAACACCATATATTTT. This translates into CASREFGGGSGNTIYF.

V is TRBV9 and J is TRBJ2-2; 14 positions agree with TRBD2. CDR3 length: 16 amino acids. The V gene's germline CDR1 is SGDLS and CDR2 YYNGEE. Losses at the gene ends were 2 bases for V and 4 bases for J; bases not matched to a gene: 1. This chain's CDR3 is CASSVGTSGGTGELFF. The CDR3 DNA reads as TGTGCCAGCAGCGTTGGGACTAGCGGGGGCACCGGGGAGCTGTTTTTT.

The chain uses TRBV7-2 and TRBJ2-1, with D perhaps matching TRBD2 (6 bases). The germline V and J ends were trimmed by 1 base and 6 bases, with 16 bases remaining between them. There are 16 residues in the CDR3. Germline V lookup: CDR1 SGHTA, CDR2 FQGNSA. The CDR3 DNA reads as TGTGCCAGCAGCTTAGTAGGGACTCGAACCGCCAATGAGCAGTTCTTC. Amino acids: CASSLVGTRTANEQFF. Variable domain in full (rest from reference TRBV7-2 and TRBJ2-1): GAGVSQSPSNKVTEKGKDVELRCDPISGHTALYWYRQSLGQGLEFLIYFQGNSAPDKSGLPSDRFSAERTGGSVSTLTIQRTQQEDSAVYLCASSLVGTRTANEQFFGPGTRLTVL.

The V call is TRBV4-1, the J call TRBJ2-7, with 8 bases lining up with TRBD1. Germline V gives CDR1 MGHRA, CDR2 YSYEKL. Germline trimming cut 1 base from V and 3 bases from J; bases unmatched to any gene: 11. The CDR3 covers 17 residues. CDR3 bases: TGCGCCAGCAGCCAAGCAATTCGAGGACAGGGTGTCTACGAGCAGTACTTC. As protein: CASSQAIRGQGVYEQYF.

This clone appeared once. The V call is TRBV14, the J call TRBJ1-2; D remains ambiguous. V gave up 4 bases and J gave up 6 bases, with 18 bases separating them. There are 15 residues in the CDR3. CDR1 and CDR2 from the germline V gene are SGHDN and FVKESK. CDR3 protein: CASSPFGSPSDGYTF. The CDR3 DNA reads TGTGCCAGCAGCCCATTCGGGAGCCCTTCAGATGGCTACACCTTC.

The gene calls are TRBV12-3 or TRBV12-4 and TRBJ1-5; D is uncertain. The V end lost 7 bases, the J end lost 4 bases, and 11 bases lay between the germline ends. This CDR3 contains 13 residues. The chain's CDR3 is CASKGTLNQPQHF. DNA for the CDR3: TGTGCCAGCAAGGGTACCTTGAATCAGCCCCAGCATTTT.

The chain recombines TRBV12-3 or TRBV12-4 with TRBJ1-6; D remains ambiguous. Trimming stripped 3 bases from V and 6 bases from J, with 6 bases between. This CDR3 region has 13 residues. The CDR3 protein is CASSLWTNSPLHF. The CDR3 nucleotides are TGTGCCAGCAGTTTGTGGACTAATTCACCCCTCCACTTT.

The chain couples TRBV6-5 to TRBJ1-5; 7 positions agree with TRBD1. This CDR3 region has 14 residues. Germline assignment: CDR1 MNHEY and CDR2 SVGAGI. The J segment lost 4 bases and the V segment lost 5 bases, leaving 5 bases of the junction unmatched. The CDR3 here is CASSPLQGNQPQHF. CDR3 nucleotides: TGTGCCAGCAGTCCATTACAGGGGAATCAGCCCCAGCATTTT.

This chain connects TRBV7-9 to TRBJ1-4; D is possibly TRBD1 (6 bases). Germline V lookup: CDR1 SEHNR, CDR2 FQNEAQ (reference sequence). The CDR3 extends over 14 amino acids. V was trimmed by 5 bases and J by 6 bases, leaving 13 bases between them. CDR3 nucleotides: TGTGCCAGCAGCCCCGGGACACCGGATGAAAAACTGTTTTTT. It is translated as CASSPGTPDEKLFF.

The chain carries TRBV19 and TRBJ2-7; D tentatively reads TRBD1 or TRBD2 (5 bases each). This CDR3 is built from 12 residues. CDR1 LNHDA and CDR2 SQIVND come from the germline V gene (reference sequence). V lost 5 bases and J lost 2, with 7 bases in between. CDR3 DNA: TGTGCCAGTAGTCCGGGGCCCTACGAGCAGTACTTC. The encoded protein is CASSPGPYEQYF. Variable domain in full (rest from reference TRBV19 and TRBJ2-7): DGGITQSPKYLFRKEGQNVTLSCEQNLNHDAMYWYRQDPGQGLRLIYYSQIVNDFQKGDIAEGYSVSREKKESFPLTVTSAQKNPTAFYLCASSPGPYEQYFGPGTRLTVT.

The chain recombines TRBV6-2 or TRBV6-3 with TRBJ1-2, with D possibly TRBD1 on 5 matching bases. The CDR3 is made up of 15 amino acids. From germline, CDR1 is MNHEY and CDR2 SVGEGT. The V end was cut by 5 bases, the J end by 1 base, with 14 bases between. This CDR3 is CASSSDRAVNYGYTF. The DNA for the CDR3 is TGTGCCAGCAGTAGCGACAGAGCCGTTAACTATGGCTACACCTTC.

CDR3 sequence: CASSTLRVSPLHF. The CDR3 region has the DNA TGTGCCAGCAGCACACTCAGGGTTTCACCCCTCCACTTT. The chain is built from TRBV12-3 or TRBV12-4 and TRBJ1-6, with D possibly TRBD1 on 5 matching bases. CDR3 length equals 13 residues. V lost 6 bases and J 9 bases, leaving 12 bases between the germline ends.

This clone was seen a few times. CDR3: CASSTSEAGEQAFF. In DNA form, the CDR3 reads TGTGCCAGCTCAACCTCGGAGGCAGGTGAACAAGCTTTCTTT. The chain uses TRBV18 and TRBJ1-1, with D uncertain. Trimming removed 5 bases from V and 9 bases from J, with 19 bases in between. Germline-derived CDR1 and CDR2 are KGHSH and LQKENI. The CDR3 length is 14 residues. The whole variable domain, filled in from reference TRBV18 and TRBJ1-1, reads NAGVMQNPRHLVRRRGQEARLRCSPMKGHSHVYWYRQLPEEGLKFMVYLQKENIIDESGMPKERFSAEFPKEGPSILRIQQVVRGDSAAYFCASSTSEAGEQAFFGQGTRLTVV.

The chain employs TRBV4-3 and TRBJ1-2; the match to TRBD1 covers 9 bases. The CDR3 consists of 14 residues. Per the germline V gene, CDR1 is LGHNA and CDR2 is YSLEER. V lost 3 bases, J lost 7 bases, and 6 bases stayed unmatched. DNA of the CDR3: TGCGCCAGCAGCCAGGCACAGGGGGCAGTTGGCTACACCTTC. This translates into CASSQAQGAVGYTF.

V and J are TRBV12-3 or TRBV12-4 and TRBJ1-2; weak D call: TRBD1 (5 bases). V was cut by 8 bases and J by 6 bases, with 16 bases left in between. CDR3 size: 13 residues. For the CDR3, the DNA is TGTGCCAGCGTGGGGTTTGGGGGGAATGGCTACACCTTC. Translating gives CASVGFGGNGYTF.

The J gene is TRBJ1-1, the V gene TRBV7-2; 8 nucleotides agree with TRBD1. The CDR3 contains 15 residues. The J segment lost 0 bases and the V segment lost 3 bases, leaving 3 bases of the junction unmatched. Germline V CDR1 and CDR2: SGHTA, FQGNSA. The CDR3 region has the DNA TGTGCCAGCAGCTTCTACAGGGGGGTGAACACTGAAGCTTTCTTT. Its protein is CASSFYRGVNTEAFF.

V and J are TRBV15 and TRBJ1-5; D is uncertain. The CDR3 contains 16 residues. The ends were cut back, 3 bases at V and 0 bases at J, with 12 bases in the middle. Germline assignment: CDR1 LNHNV and CDR2 YYDKDF (reference sequence). This CDR3 reads CATSSMPDISNQPQHF. The CDR3 nucleotides read TGTGCCACCAGCAGTATGCCCGACATTAGCAATCAGCCCCAGCATTTT.

The rearrangement uses TRBV18 and TRBJ1-4, with D unresolved. Germline V gives CDR1 KGHSH, CDR2 LQKENI. The length of the CDR3 is 16 residues. Trimming shortened V by 2 bases and J by 0 bases, and 10 bases separated the two germline ends. CDR3 in DNA: TGTGCCAGCTCACCAGGTTCGGCGGCAACTAATGAAAAACTGTTTTTT. Protein: CASSPGSAATNEKLFF. Together with reference TRBV18 and TRBJ1-4, the CDR3 gives the full variable domain: NAGVMQNPRHLVRRRGQEARLRCSPMKGHSHVYWYRQLPEEGLKFMVYLQKENIIDESGMPKERFSAEFPKEGPSILRIQQVVRGDSAAYFCASSPGSAATNEKLFFGSGTQLSVL.

The genes are TRBV5-1 and TRBJ1-1, with 9 bases matching TRBD1. The CDR3 contains 16 residues. CDR1 and CDR2 (germline): SGHRS, YFSETQ. J gave up 10 bases and V 3 bases, and 16 bases lay outside the gene matches. CDR3 protein: CASSYSPTGGSVVAFF. As DNA, the CDR3 is TGCGCCAGCAGCTACTCGCCAACAGGGGGCTCGGTGGTAGCTTTCTTT.

This clone has a single count. V gene TRBV7-2 combines with J gene TRBJ2-1; possible D gene TRBD1, 6 bases. Trimming removed 6 bases at V and 6 bases at J, with 18 bases between. Germline CDR1 SGHTA, CDR2 FQGNSA. The CDR3 has 15 residues. The CDR3 loop is CASRYQGNSGNEQFF. The CDR3 DNA reads as TGTGCCAGCAGATACCAGGGGAATAGTGGCAATGAGCAGTTCTTC.

V is TRBV19 and J is TRBJ2-7; tentatively, D is TRBD1 (6 bases). The CDR3 has 15 residues. Germline CDR1 LNHDA, CDR2 SQIVND (reference sequence). Trimming took 4 bases from V and 3 from J, leaving 16 bases between them. The CDR3 is CASSTRTGFLYEQYF. The DNA of the CDR3 is TGTGCCAGTAGTACGAGAACAGGGTTCCTCTACGAGCAGTACTTC.

V gene TRBV6-5 combines with J gene TRBJ2-5, with 8 bases that match TRBD2. The ends lost 8 bases at V and 5 bases at J; junction bases unmatched: 10. Germline CDR1 and CDR2: MNHEY and SVGAGI. The CDR3 is made up of 14 amino acids. This CDR3 reads CASGGLVDSETQYF. As DNA, the CDR3 is TGTGCCAGCGGGGGACTAGTAGACTCCGAGACCCAGTACTTC.

This clone was found once. The chain employs TRBV19 and TRBJ1-2, with 8 bases identical to TRBD1. Germline CDR1 reads LNHDA; CDR2 reads SQIVND (reference sequence). Trimming removed 7 bases from V and 4 bases from J; junction bases left unmatched: 5. The CDR3 spans 13 residues. CDR3 sequence (DNA): TGTGCCAGTAATACAGGGGGGGCCTATGGCTACACCTTC. Its translation is CASNTGGAYGYTF. The full variable domain, with the rest looked up from reference TRBV19 and TRBJ1-2, is DGGITQSPKYLFRKEGQNVTLSCEQNLNHDAMYWYRQDPGQGLRLIYYSQIVNDFQKGDIAEGYSVSREKKESFPLTVTSAQKNPTAFYLCASNTGGAYGYTFGSGTRLTVV.

The rearrangement links TRBV12-5 to TRBJ1-2; D remains unclear. Germline assignment: CDR1 LGHNT and CDR2 FRNRAP. Trimming stripped 4 bases from V and 2 bases from J, with 8 bases between. CDR3 size: 13 residues. The CDR3 spells CASGSSMNYGYTF. The CDR3 nucleotides are TGTGCTAGTGGTTCCTCAATGAACTATGGCTACACCTTC.

V usage is TRBV12-2 and J usage is TRBJ2-1; TRBD2 was called by the table and not checked on the DNA. TRBV12-2 is a documented pseudogene. The CDR3 is 13 residues long. CDR3 loop: CASRLTGLDEQFF. Written as DNA, the CDR3 is TGTGCAAGTCGCTTAACGGGTTTGGATGAGCAGTTCTTC.

The V and J genes are TRBV6-6 and TRBJ1-3; the D is unclear. This CDR3 contains 11 residues. Germline V gene sequence: CDR1 MNHNY, CDR2 SVGAGI (reference sequence). V lost 8 bases and J lost 4, with 6 bases in between. The CDR3 DNA reads as TGTGCCAGCGGCATCGGAAACACCATATATTTT. It is translated as CASGIGNTIYF.

V usage is TRBV7-2 and J usage is TRBJ1-5; no clear D. This CDR3 region has 12 residues. V was trimmed by 2 bases and J by 10 bases, leaving 9 bases between them. CDR1 is SGHTA and CDR2 is FQGNSA in the germline V gene. The CDR3 DNA sequence: TGTGCCAGCAGCTTATCGTCTTTTCCCCAGCATTTT. This translates into CASSLSSFPQHF.

The chain joins TRBV6-2 or TRBV6-3 to TRBJ2-7, with D uncertain. Germline assignment: CDR1 MNHEY and CDR2 SVGEGT. The CDR3 length is 12 residues. V lost 2 bases and J 1 base, leaving 3 bases between the germline ends. This CDR3 is CASSYASYEQYF. In DNA form, the CDR3 reads TGTGCCAGCAGTTACGCTTCCTACGAGCAGTACTTC.

The chain joins TRBV7-2 to TRBJ2-1; 7 positions match TRBD1. The CDR3 length is 14 residues. The ends lost 5 bases at V and 13 bases at J; junction bases unmatched: 14. Germline V gene data show CDR1 as SGHTA and CDR2 as FQGNSA. The CDR3 protein is CASSEQGGNMYQFF. For the CDR3, the DNA is TGTGCCAGCAGCGAGCAAGGGGGCAATATGTACCAGTTCTTC.